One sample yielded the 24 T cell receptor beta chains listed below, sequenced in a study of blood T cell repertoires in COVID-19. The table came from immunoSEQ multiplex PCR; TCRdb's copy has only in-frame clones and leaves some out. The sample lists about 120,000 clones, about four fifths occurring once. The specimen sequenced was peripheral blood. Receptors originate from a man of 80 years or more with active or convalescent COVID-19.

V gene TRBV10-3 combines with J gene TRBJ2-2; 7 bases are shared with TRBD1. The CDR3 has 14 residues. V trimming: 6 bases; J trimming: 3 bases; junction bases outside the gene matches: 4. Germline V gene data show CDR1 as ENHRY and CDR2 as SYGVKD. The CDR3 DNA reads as TGTGCCATCAGGCCCGGACAGGACACCGGGGAGCTGTTTTTT. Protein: CAIRPGQDTGELFF.

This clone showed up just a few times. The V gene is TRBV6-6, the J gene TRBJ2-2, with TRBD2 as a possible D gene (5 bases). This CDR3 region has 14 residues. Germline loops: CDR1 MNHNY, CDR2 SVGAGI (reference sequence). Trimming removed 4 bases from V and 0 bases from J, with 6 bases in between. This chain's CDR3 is CASSLLANTGELFF. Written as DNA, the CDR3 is TGTGCCAGCAGTTTACTAGCGAACACCGGGGAGCTGTTTTTT.

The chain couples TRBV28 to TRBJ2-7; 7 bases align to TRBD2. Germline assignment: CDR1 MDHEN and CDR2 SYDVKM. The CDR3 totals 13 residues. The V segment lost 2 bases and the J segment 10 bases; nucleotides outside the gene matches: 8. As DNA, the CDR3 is TGTGCCAGCAGTTTACCAGCGGGGTCGGACCAGTACTTC. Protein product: CASSLPAGSDQYF.

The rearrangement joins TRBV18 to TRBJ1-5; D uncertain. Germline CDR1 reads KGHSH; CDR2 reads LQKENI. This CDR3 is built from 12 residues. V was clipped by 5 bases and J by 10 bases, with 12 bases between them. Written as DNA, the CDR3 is TGTGCCAGCTCAGGTGCTTTAAGCCCCCAGCATTTT. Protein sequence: CASSGALSPQHF.

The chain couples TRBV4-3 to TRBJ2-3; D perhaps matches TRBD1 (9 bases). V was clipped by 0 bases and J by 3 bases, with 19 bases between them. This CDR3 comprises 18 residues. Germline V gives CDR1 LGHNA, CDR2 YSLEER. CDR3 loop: CASSQDLSGTGKTDTQYF. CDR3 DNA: TGCGCCAGCAGCCAAGATCTTAGCGGGACAGGGAAGACAGATACGCAGTATTTT.

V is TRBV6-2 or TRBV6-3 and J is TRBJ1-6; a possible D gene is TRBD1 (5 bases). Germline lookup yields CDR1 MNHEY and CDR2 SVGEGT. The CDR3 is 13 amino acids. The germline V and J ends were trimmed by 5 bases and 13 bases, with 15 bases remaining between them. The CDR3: CASSPPGRGPLHF. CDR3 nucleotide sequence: TGTGCCAGCAGTCCACCGGGCCGGGGGCCCCTCCACTTT.

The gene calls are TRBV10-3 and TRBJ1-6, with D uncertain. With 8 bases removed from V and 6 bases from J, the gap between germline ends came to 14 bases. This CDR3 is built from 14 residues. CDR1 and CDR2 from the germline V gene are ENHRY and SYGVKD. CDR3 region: CAIRTEGGNSPLHF. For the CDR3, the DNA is TGTGCCATCCGAACGGAGGGAGGTAATTCACCCCTCCACTTT.

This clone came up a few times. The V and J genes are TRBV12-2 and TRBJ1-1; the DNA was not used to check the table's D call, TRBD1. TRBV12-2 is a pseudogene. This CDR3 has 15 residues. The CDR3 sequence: CASRPRTGIVTEAFF. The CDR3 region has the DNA TGTGCAAGTCGCCCTAGGACAGGGATTGTCACTGAAGCTTTCTTT.

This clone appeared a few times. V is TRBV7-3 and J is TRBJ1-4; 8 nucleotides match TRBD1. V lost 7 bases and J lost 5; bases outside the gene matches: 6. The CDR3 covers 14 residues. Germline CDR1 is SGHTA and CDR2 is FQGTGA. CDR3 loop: CASTKTGANEKLFF. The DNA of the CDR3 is TGTGCCAGCACCAAGACAGGGGCAAATGAAAAACTGTTTTTT.

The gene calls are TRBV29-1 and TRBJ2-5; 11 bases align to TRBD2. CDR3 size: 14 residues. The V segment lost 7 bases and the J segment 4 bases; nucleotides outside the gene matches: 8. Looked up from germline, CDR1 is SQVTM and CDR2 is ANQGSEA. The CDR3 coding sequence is TGCAGCGGGAACGGACTAGCGGGTGGAGAGACCCAGTACTTC. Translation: CSGNGLAGGETQYF.

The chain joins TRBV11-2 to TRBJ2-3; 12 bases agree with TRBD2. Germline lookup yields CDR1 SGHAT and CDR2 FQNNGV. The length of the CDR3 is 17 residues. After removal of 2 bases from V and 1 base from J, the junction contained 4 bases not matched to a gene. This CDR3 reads CASSLRASGGGTDTQYF. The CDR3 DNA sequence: TGTGCCAGCAGCTTAAGGGCTAGCGGGGGGGGCACAGATACGCAGTATTTT. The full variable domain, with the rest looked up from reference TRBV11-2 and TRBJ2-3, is EAGVAQSPRYKIIEKRQSVAFWCNPISGHATLYWYQQILGQGPKLLIQFQNNGVVDDSQLPKDRFSAERLKGVDSTLKIQPAKLEDSAVYLCASSLRASGGGTDTQYFGPGTRLTVL.

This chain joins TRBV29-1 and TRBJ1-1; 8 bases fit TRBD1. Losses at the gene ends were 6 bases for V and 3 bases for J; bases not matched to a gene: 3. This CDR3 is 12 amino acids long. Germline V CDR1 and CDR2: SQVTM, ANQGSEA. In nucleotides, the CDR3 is TGCAGCGTCGACAGGGGTTACACTGAAGCTTTCTTT. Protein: CSVDRGYTEAFF.

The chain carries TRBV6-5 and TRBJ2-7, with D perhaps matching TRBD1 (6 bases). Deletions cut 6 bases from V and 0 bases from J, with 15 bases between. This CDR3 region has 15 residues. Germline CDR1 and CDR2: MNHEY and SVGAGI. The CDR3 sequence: CASSFDRTSSYEQYF. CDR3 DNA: TGTGCCAGCAGCTTTGACAGGACGAGCTCCTACGAGCAGTACTTC.

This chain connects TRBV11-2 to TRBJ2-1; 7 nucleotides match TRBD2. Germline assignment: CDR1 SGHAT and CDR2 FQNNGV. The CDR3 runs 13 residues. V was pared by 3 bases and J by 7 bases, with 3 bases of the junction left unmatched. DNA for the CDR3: TGTGCCAGCAGCTTTGGAGCGGGAAATGAGCAGTTCTTC. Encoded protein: CASSFGAGNEQFF.

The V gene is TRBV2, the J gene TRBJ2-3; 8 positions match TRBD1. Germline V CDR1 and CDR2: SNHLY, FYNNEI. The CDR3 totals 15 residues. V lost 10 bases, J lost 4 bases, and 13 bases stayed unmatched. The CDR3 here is CAIVPRTGYADTQYF. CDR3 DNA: TGTGCCATCGTACCTCGGACAGGGTACGCAGATACGCAGTATTTT.

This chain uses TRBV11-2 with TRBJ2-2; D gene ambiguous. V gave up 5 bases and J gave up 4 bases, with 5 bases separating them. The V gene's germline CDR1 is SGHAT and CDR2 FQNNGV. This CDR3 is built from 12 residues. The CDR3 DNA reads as TGTGCCAGCAGCCTTCTCACCGGGGAGCTGTTTTTT. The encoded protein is CASSLLTGELFF.

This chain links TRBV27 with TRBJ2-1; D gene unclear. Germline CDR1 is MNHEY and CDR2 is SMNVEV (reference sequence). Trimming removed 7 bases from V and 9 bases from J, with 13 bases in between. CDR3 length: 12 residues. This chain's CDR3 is CASILPGGEQFF. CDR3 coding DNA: TGTGCCAGCATCCTCCCGGGTGGTGAGCAGTTCTTC.

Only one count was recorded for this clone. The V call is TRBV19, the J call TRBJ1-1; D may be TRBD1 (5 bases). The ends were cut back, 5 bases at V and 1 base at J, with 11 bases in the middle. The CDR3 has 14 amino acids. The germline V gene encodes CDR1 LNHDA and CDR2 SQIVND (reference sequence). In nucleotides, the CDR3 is TGTGCCAGTAGTCCTCCGCAGGGGAACACTGAAGCTTTCTTT. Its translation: CASSPPQGNTEAFF.

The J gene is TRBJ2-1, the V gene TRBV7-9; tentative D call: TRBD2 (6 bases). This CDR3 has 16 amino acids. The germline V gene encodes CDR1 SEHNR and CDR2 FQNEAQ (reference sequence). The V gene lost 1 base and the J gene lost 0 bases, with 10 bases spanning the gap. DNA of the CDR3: TGTGCCAGCAGCTTAGTGGGGGGAGGCTCCTACAATGAGCAGTTCTTC. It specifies CASSLVGGGSYNEQFF. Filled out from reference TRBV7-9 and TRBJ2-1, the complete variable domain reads DTGVSQNPRHKITKRGQNVTFRCDPISEHNRLYWYRQTLGQGPEFLTYFQNEAQLEKSRLLSDRFSAERPKGSFSTLEIQRTEQGDSAMYLCASSLVGGGSYNEQFFGPGTRLTVL.

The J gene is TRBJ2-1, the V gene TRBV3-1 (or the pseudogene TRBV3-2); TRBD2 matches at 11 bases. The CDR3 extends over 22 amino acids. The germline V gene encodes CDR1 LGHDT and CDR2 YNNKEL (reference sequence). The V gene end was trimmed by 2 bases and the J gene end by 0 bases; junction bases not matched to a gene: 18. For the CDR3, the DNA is TGTGCCAGCAGCCAACCAAACGGGGCTAGCGGGGGGTCTGCGAGCTCCTACAATGAGCAGTTCTTC. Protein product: CASSQPNGASGGSASSYNEQFF.

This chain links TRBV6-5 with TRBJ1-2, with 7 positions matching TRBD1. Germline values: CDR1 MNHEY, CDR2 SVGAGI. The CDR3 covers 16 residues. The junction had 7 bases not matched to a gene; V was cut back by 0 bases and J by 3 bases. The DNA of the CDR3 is TGTGCCAGCAGTTACTCCGGGACAGAGCACTACTATGGCTACACCTTC. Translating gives CASSYSGTEHYYGYTF.

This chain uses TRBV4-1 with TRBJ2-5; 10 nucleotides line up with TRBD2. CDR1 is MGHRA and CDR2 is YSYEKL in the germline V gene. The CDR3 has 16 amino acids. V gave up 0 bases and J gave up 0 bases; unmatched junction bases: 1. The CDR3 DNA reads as TGCGCCAGCAGCCAAGAAACTAGCGGGGACCAAGAGACCCAGTACTTC. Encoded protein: CASSQETSGDQETQYF.

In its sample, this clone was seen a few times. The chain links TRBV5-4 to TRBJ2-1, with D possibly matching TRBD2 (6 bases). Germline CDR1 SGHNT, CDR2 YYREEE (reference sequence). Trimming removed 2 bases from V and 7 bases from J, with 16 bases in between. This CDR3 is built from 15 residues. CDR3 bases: TGTGCCAGCAGCTTAGGCGGGGTTAATATTAATGAGCAGTTCTTC. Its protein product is CASSLGGVNINEQFF.

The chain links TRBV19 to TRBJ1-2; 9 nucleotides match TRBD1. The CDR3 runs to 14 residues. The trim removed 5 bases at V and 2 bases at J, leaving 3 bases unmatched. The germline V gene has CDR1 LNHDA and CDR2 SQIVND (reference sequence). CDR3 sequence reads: CASSFGTGNYGYTF. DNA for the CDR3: TGTGCCAGTAGTTTCGGGACAGGGAACTATGGCTACACCTTC.